This T cell receptor beta chain was found in a study of shared clonotypes between healthy human individuals. Some clones are missing from TCRdb's copy, which holds only in-frame ones; the method was immunoSEQ multiplex PCR. The table has hundreds of thousands of clones, about 96% seen once. This CDR3 contains 15 residues. Germline CDR1 MNHEY, CDR2 SMNVEV (reference sequence). Trimming stripped 2 bases from V and 3 bases from J, with 14 bases between. The naive CD8 fraction comprised CD45RO-negative cells positively selected for CCR7 and excluded terminally differentiated effector memory CD45RA+ cells.

The sequence came from a woman aged 25 to 45 in good health. The chain recombines TRBV27 with TRBJ2-7, with a tentative D call TRBD2 (6 bases). Sequenced: naive CD8+ T cells sorted from blood. The CDR3 loop is CASSLAAGTLYEQYF. In DNA form, the CDR3 reads TGTGCCAGCAGTTTAGCGGCGGGGACCCTCTACGAGCAGTACTTC.